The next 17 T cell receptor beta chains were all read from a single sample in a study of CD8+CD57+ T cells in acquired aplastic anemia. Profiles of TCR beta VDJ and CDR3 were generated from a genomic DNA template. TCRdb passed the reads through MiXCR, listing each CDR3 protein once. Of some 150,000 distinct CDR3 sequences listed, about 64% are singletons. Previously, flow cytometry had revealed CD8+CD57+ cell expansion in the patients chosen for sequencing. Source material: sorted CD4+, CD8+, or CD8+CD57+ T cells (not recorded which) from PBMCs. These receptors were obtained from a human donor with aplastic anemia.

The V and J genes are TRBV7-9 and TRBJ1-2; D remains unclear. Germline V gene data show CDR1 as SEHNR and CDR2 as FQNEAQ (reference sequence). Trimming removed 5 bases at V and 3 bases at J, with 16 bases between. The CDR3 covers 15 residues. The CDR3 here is CASSPLTGEDYGYTF. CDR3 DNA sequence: TGTGCCAGCAGCCCCCTGACTGGGGAGGACTATGGCTACACCTTC.

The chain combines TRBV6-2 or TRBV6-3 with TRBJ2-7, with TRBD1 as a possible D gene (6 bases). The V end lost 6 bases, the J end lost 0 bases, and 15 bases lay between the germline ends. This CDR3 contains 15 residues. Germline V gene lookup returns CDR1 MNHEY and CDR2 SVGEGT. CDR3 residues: CASSLTPDSSYEQYF. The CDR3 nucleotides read TGTGCCAGCAGCCTAACCCCGGACAGCTCCTACGAGCAGTACTTC.

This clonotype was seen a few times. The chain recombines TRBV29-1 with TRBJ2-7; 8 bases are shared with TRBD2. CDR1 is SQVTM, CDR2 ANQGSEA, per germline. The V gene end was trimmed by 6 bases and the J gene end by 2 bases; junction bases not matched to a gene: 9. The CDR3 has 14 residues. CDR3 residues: CSVLLSGGPYEQYF. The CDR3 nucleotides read TGCAGCGTCCTTCTCTCGGGAGGGCCCTACGAGCAGTACTTC.

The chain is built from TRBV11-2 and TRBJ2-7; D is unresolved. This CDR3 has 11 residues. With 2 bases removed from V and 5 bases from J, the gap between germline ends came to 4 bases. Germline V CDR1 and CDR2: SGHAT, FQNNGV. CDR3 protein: CASSLIDEQYF. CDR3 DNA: TGTGCCAGCAGCTTAATTGACGAGCAGTACTTC.

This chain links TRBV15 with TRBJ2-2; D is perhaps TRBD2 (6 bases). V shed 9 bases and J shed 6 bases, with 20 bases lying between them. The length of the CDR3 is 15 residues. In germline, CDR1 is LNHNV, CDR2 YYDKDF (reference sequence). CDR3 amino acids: CATAVRAGGAGELFF. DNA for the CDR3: TGTGCCACAGCGGTTAGGGCAGGAGGGGCCGGGGAGCTGTTTTTT.

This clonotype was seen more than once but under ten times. CDR3 DNA: TGTGCCATCAGGGGACAGGCGAACACCGGGGAGCTGTTTTTT. The encoded protein is CAIRGQANTGELFF. This chain uses TRBV6-9 with TRBJ2-2; 8 bases match TRBD1. This CDR3 has 14 amino acids. Germline lookup yields CDR1 MNHGY and CDR2 SVAAGI. V dropped 10 bases and J dropped 0; count of bases not matched to a gene: 4.

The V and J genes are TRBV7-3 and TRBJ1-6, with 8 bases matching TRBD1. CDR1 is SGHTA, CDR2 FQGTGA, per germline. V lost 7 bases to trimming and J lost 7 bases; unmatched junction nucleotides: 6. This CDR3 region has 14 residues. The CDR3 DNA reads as TGTGCCAGCAATAGTCGACAGGGGAATTCACCCCTCCACTTT. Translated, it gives CASNSRQGNSPLHF.

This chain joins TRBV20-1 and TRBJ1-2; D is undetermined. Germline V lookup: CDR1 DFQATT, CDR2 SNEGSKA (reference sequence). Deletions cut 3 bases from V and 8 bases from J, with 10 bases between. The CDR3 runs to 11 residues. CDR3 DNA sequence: TGCAGTGCTAGTCTCTTACGAGGCTACACCTTC. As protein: CSASLLRGYTF.

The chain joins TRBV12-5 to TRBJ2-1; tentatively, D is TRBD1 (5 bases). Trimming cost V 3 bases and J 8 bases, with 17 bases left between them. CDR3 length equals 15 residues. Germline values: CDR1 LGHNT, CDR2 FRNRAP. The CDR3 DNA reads TGTGCTAGTGGTTTAAATTCTGGCAGGGAAGATGAGCAGTTCTTC. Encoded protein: CASGLNSGREDEQFF.

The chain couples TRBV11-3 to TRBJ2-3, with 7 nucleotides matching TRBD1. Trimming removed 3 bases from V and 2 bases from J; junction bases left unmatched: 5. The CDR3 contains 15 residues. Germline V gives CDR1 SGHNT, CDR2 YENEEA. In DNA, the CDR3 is TGTGCCAGCAGCTTCGGACAGGCTTACACAGATACGCAGTATTTT. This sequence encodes CASSFGQAYTDTQYF.

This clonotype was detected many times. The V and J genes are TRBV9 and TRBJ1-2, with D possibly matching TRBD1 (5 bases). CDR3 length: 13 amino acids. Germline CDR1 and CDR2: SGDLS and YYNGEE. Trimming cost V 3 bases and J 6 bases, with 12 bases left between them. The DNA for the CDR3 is TGTGCCAGCAGCGCGGGAGCGGGGGATGGCTACACCTTC. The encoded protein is CASSAGAGDGYTF. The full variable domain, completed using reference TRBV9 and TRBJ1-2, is DSGVTQTPKHLITATGQRVTLRCSPRSGDLSVYWYQQSLDQGLQFLIQYYNGEERAKGNILERFSAQQFPDLHSELNLSSLELGDSALYFCASSAGAGDGYTFGSGTRLTVV.

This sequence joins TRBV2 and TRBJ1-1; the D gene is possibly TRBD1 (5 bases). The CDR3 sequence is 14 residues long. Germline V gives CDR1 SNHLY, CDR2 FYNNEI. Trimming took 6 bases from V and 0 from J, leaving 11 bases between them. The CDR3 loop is CASRVEGMNTEAFF. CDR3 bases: TGTGCCAGCAGGGTTGAGGGGATGAACACTGAAGCTTTCTTT.

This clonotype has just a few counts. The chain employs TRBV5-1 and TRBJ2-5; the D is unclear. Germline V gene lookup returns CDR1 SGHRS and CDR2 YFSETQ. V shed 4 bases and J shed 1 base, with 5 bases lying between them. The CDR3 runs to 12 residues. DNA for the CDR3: TGCGCCAGCAGCCTCACCCAAGAGACCCAGTACTTC. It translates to CASSLTQETQYF. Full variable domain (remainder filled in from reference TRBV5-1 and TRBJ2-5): KAGVTQTPRYLIKTRGQQVTLSCSPISGHRSVSWYQQTPGQGLQFLFEYFSETQRNKGNFPGRFSGRQFSNSRSEMNVSTLELGDSALYLCASSLTQETQYFGPGTRLLVL.

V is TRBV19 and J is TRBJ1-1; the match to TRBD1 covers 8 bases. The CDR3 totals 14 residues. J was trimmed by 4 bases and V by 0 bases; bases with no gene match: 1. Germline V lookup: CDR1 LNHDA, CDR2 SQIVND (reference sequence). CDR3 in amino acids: CASSIDTGGTEAFF. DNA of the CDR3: TGTGCCAGTAGTATAGATACAGGGGGCACTGAAGCTTTCTTT.

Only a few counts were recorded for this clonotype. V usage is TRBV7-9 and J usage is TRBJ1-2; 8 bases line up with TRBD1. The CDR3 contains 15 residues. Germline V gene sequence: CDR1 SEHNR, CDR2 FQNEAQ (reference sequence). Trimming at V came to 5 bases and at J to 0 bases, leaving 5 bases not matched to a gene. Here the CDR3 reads CASSGQGAANYGYTF. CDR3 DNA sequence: TGTGCCAGCAGCGGACAGGGAGCCGCTAACTATGGCTACACCTTC. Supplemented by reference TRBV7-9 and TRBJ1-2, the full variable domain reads DTGVSQNPRHKITKRGQNVTFRCDPISEHNRLYWYRQTLGQGPEFLTYFQNEAQLEKSRLLSDRFSAERPKGSFSTLEIQRTEQGDSAMYLCASSGQGAANYGYTFGSGTRLTVV.

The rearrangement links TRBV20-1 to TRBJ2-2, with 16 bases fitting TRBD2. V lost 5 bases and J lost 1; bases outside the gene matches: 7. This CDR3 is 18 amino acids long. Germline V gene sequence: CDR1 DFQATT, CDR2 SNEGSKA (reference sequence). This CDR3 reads CSASTGTSGRVNTGELFF. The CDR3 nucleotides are TGCAGTGCTTCAACCGGGACTAGCGGGAGGGTGAACACCGGGGAGCTGTTTTTT.

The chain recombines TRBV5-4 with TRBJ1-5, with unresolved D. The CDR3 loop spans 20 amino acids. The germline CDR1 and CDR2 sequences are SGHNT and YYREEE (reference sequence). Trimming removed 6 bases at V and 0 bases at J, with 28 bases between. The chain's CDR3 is CASTPKGRTPTYYSNQPQHF. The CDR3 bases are TGTGCCAGCACCCCTAAGGGCCGAACCCCGACATATTATAGCAATCAGCCCCAGCATTTT.